This T cell receptor (beta chain) appears in the sequencing data of a study of blood T cell repertoires in COVID-19. Only a few counts were recorded for this clone. This sample includes further DNA sequences coding for the same CDR3. Per the original data handling: Reference gene primers were amplified, and this amplification served to estimate nucleated cell counts. Libraries were prepared by immunoSEQ multiplex PCR; TCRdb keeps only in-frame clonotypes and omits some of them. V and J calls plus clone size are reproduced from that table; the DNA served to infer D and trimming. Among about 260,000 clones listed, around 80% were seen once. Germline CDR1 ENHRY, CDR2 SYGVKD. The CDR3 loop spans 13 amino acids. J lost 7 bases, V lost 3 bases, and 4 bases had no gene match.

The chain links TRBV10-3 to TRBJ1-2; 8 bases are a match to TRBD1. The clonotype originates from a man aged 55 to 70 with acute or convalescent COVID-19. Sequencing was carried out using peripheral blood. CDR3 sequence (DNA): TGTGCCATCAGTGATGGACAGGGAGGTGGCTACACCTTC. It specifies CAISDGQGGGYTF.